The rows below give T cell receptor beta chains drawn from one sample of a study of cytomegalovirus exposure and HLA in healthy donors. This table comes from immunoSEQ multiplex PCR, and its TCRdb copy is limited to in-frame clones, with some not included. The data show some 140,000 clones, 75% to 85% seen once. The sample was PBMCs. These TCRs come from a woman in her forties or fifties in good health and CMV-seropositive. Each CDR3 is given with its conserved first and last residue. D genes are given only for firm matches. Only part of the rows carry a size: once, few, many, or a class if the clone is expanded.

d_call	clone_size	v_call	j_call	cdr3_nt	cdr3_aa
TRBD1	.	TRBV18	TRBJ1-2	TGTGCCAGCTCACCTTTCCTCGAATCGACAGGGGGCTCTGGCTACACCTTC	CASSPFLESTGGSGYTF
TRBD2	.	TRBV7-9	TRBJ2-3	TGTGCCAGCAGCTTACCAGTTAGCGGGCCCACAGATACGCAGTATTTT	CASSLPVSGPTDTQYF
TRBD2	.	TRBV5-5	TRBJ2-1	TGTGCCAGCAGCTTAGGGACTAGCGGAGAGCAGTTCTTC	CASSLGTSGEQFF
.	once	TRBV30	TRBJ1-2	TGTGCCTGGAGTGTACCTTTCCGGACGTGGACAGCTAACTATGGCTACACCTTC	CAWSVPFRTWTANYGYTF
TRBD1	.	TRBV6-5	TRBJ1-2	TGTGCCAGCAGTCTACAGGGGTATGGCTACACCTTC	CASSLQGYGYTF
.	once	TRBV19	TRBJ1-3	TGTGCCAGTAGTTCTCGGACGGACTATTACTCTGGAAACACCATATATTTT	CASSSRTDYYSGNTIYF
TRBD2	few	TRBV9	TRBJ2-1	TGTGCCAGCAGCGTTAGCGGGACGAGCTCCTACAATGAGCAGTTCTTC	CASSVSGTSSYNEQFF
.	.	TRBV2	TRBJ1-4	TGTGCCAGCAGGCCCGGGGTCTATGAAAAACTGTTTTTT	CASRPGVYEKLFF
TRBD2	once	TRBV19	TRBJ2-1	TGTGCCAGTAGTCCCCTTGAGGGGAGGGTCAATGAGCAGTTCTTC	CASSPLEGRVNEQFF
TRBD2	few	TRBV4-3	TRBJ2-4	TGCGCCAGCAGTCCTAGACTAGCGAAGAACATTCAGTACTTC	CASSPRLAKNIQYF
TRBD2	many	TRBV19	TRBJ2-6	TGTGCCAGTAGTAGGGGGGGGTACAGCCGAACCTCTGGGGCCAACGTCCTGACTTTC	CASSRGGYSRTSGANVLTF
.	.	TRBV9	TRBJ2-1	TGTGCCAGCAGTGCTACCGGGACTCCAGTGAACAAGGAGCAGTTCTTC	CASSATGTPVNKEQFF
.	.	TRBV9	TRBJ2-3	TGTGCCAGCAGCGTAGGTTCTAGCACAGATACGCAGTATTTT	CASSVGSSTDTQYF
.	.	TRBV7-2	TRBJ1-2	TGTGCCAGCAGCCTTCCTAACTATGGCTACACCTTC	CASSLPNYGYTF
TRBD1	.	TRBV7-9	TRBJ2-5	TGTGCCAGCAGCATGGGGACAGGGCAAGAGACCCAGTACTTC	CASSMGTGQETQYF
TRBD2	.	TRBV4-2	TRBJ2-3	TGTGCCAGCAGCCTTCGACTAGCGGGGGGACCCCCTACGCAGTATTTT	CASSLRLAGGPPTQYF
.	.	TRBV7-9	TRBJ1-6	TGTGCCAGCAGCTTAGCGGGGGGTTCACCCCTCCACTTT	CASSLAGGSPLHF
.	.	TRBV5-5	TRBJ1-1	TGTGCCAGCAGCCTCAGGGCTGAAGCTTTCTTT	CASSLRAEAFF
.	.	TRBV29-1	TRBJ2-3	TGCAGCATACGACAGAGCACAGATACGCAGTATTTT	CSIRQSTDTQYF
TRBD2	.	TRBV9	TRBJ2-1	TGTGCCAGCAGCCCCGGCGCTAGCGGGAGTTTCTACAATGAGCAGTTCTTC	CASSPGASGSFYNEQFF
TRBD1	.	TRBV6-6	TRBJ1-2	TGTGCCAGCAGTTATGGACAGGGTTGGCGCTACACCTTC	CASSYGQGWRYTF
.	once	TRBV11-2	TRBJ1-5	TGTGCCAGCAGCCTCCTAGACAGCCGTCTCCAGCATTTT	CASSLLDSRLQHF
.	.	TRBV7-8	TRBJ2-2	TGTGCCAGCAGTCCCCGGGGGAGCGGGCGTGCCGGGGAGCTGTTTTTT	CASSPRGSGRAGELFF
.	.	TRBV9	TRBJ2-5	TGTGCCAGCAGCGTACAGTTGCAAGAGACCCAGTACTTC	CASSVQLQETQYF
.	once	TRBV6-5	TRBJ1-3	TGTGCCAGCACCACGGACGCGGGGTCTGGAAACACCATATATTTT	CASTTDAGSGNTIYF
.	.	TRBV5-5	TRBJ2-3	TGTGCCAGCAGCTTGGCAGGAACAGATACGCAGTATTTT	CASSLAGTDTQYF
TRBD1	few	TRBV5-1	TRBJ1-1	TGCGCCAGCAGCAGGGTAGGGTCAGAGGGGGCAGCTTTCTTT	CASSRVGSEGAAFF
TRBD1	.	TRBV4-1	TRBJ1-1	TGCGCCAGCAGCCAAGAGGACAGGGGAAGGGTAGCTTTCTTT	CASSQEDRGRVAFF
TRBD1	once	TRBV6-5	TRBJ1-2	TGTGCCAGCACTCGGGACAGGGGAAACTATGGCTACACCTTC	CASTRDRGNYGYTF
.	once	TRBV7-3	TRBJ2-2	TGTGCCAGCAGCTTAGGGGGCGGGAGTTTGGATACCGGGGAGCTGTTTTTT	CASSLGGGSLDTGELFF
TRBD2	.	TRBV2	TRBJ2-7	TGTGCCAGCAGTGAAGATGTTAGCGGGACCTACGAGCAGTACTTC	CASSEDVSGTYEQYF
TRBD2	.	TRBV28	TRBJ2-1	TGTGCCAGCAGGAACAGTCGGACTAGCGGGAATGAGCAGTTCTTC	CASRNSRTSGNEQFF
TRBD1	.	TRBV27	TRBJ2-1	TGTGCCAGCAGAATGGGACAGGGAACCTACAATGAGCAGTTCTTC	CASRMGQGTYNEQFF
.	few	TRBV29-1	TRBJ2-1	TGCAGCGCACATACAGGGTTCGTGGGGCAGTTCTTC	CSAHTGFVGQFF
.	.	TRBV5-1	TRBJ2-3	TGCGCCAGCAGCTTGGGAGTGCTCACAGATACGCAGTATTTT	CASSLGVLTDTQYF
TRBD1	.	TRBV10-3	TRBJ1-5	TGTGCCATCAGTGGACAGGGCGATCAGCCCCAGCATTTT	CAISGQGDQPQHF
.	.	TRBV6-4	TRBJ2-7	TGTGCCAGCAGTGACTCGAAACCAGGATTTTCCTACGAGCAGTACTTC	CASSDSKPGFSYEQYF
.	.	TRBV28	TRBJ1-2	TGTGCCAGCAGGGGTCAGGGAACCGCTAACTATGGCTACACCTTC	CASRGQGTANYGYTF
TRBD1	.	TRBV28	TRBJ1-2	TGTGCCAGCAGCATGAGGGGACAGGTCTATGGCTACACCTTC	CASSMRGQVYGYTF
.	few	TRBV28	TRBJ1-1	TGTGCCAGCAGTTCCCAATACACTGAAGCTTTCTTT	CASSSQYTEAFF
.	.	TRBV5-8	TRBJ1-2	TGTGCCAGCTTAAATCTCAGGCTCGCCTATGGCTACACCTTC	CASLNLRLAYGYTF
.	.	TRBV2	TRBJ2-7	TGTGCCAGCAGTGAACCTGGGGCAGGGGACTACGAGCAGTACTTC	CASSEPGAGDYEQYF
.	once	TRBV15	TRBJ1-2	TGTGCCACCGCATCCGGGACATATAACTATGGCTACACCTTC	CATASGTYNYGYTF
.	.	TRBV7-2	TRBJ2-5	TGTGCCAGCAGCTTTTCGGGGGCGCGGGGGAGGGAGACCCAGTACTTC	CASSFSGARGRETQYF
TRBD1	.	TRBV6-6	TRBJ1-1	TGTGCCAGCAGTTGGACAGGGGATTTTGAAGCTTTCTTT	CASSWTGDFEAFF
TRBD2	.	TRBV5-6	TRBJ2-1	TGTGCCAGCAGCCATTTCATAGCGGGGGGAATGGGCAATGAGCAGTTCTTC	CASSHFIAGGMGNEQFF
.	.	TRBV2	TRBJ1-1	TGTGCCAGCAGTGAATGGGCAGCACCGAACACTGAAGCTTTCTTT	CASSEWAAPNTEAFF
TRBD2	.	TRBV4-3	TRBJ2-3	TGCGCCAGCAGCCATCGGACTAGCGGGGTGATCACAGATACGCAGTATTTT	CASSHRTSGVITDTQYF
.	.	TRBV21-1	TRBJ2-5	TGTGCCAGCAGTTACCGGGGGGGCCGGGAGACCCAGTACTTC	CASSYRGGRETQYF
.	.	TRBV10-3	TRBJ2-2	TGTGCCATCAGAACTAGCAACACCGGGGAGCTGTTTTTT	CAIRTSNTGELFF
TRBD1	.	TRBV11-2	TRBJ2-7	TGTGCCAGCAGCTTAGAGGGACAGGGATGGATCGAGCAGTACTTC	CASSLEGQGWIEQYF